The 28 T cell receptor beta chains presented below share a single source sample, sequenced in a study of T-cell reconstitution after alpha-beta-depleted transplantation in children (dated by TCRdb to the mid-2010s). The library was built by means of PCR. For sequencing, an Illumina HiSeq 2500 was employed. TCR library preparation used molecular barcoding, with unique molecular identifiers applied to normalize quantification of the TCRbeta repertoire. The public sequencing data were trimmed at Q25 with fastp and processed into clonotypes with MiXCR by TCRdb, which kept only in-frame beta chains. Each entry is one CDR3 protein sequence, shown with its most common DNA and genes. The sample table shows around 200,000 distinct CDR3 sequences, and approximately 9% are seen once. The top ten hold 5% to 7% of the sample. Sequencing used PBMCs from the stem cell graft donor, obtained from the stem cell graft. Receptors were obtained from a human donor who donated a stem cell graft to a child with acute lymphoblastic leukemia.

This clonotype was observed at least ten times. This rearrangement joins TRBV6-1 to TRBJ1-1; D might be TRBD1 (5 bases). The CDR3 runs to 12 residues. The V end was cut by 1 base, the J end by 6 bases, with 6 bases between. CDR1 is MNHNS and CDR2 is SASEGT in the germline V gene. The CDR3 protein is CASSEGRAEAFF. CDR3 sequence (DNA): TGTGCCAGCAGTGAAGGCAGGGCTGAAGCTTTCTTT.

The chain carries TRBV6-1 and TRBJ2-7; tentative D call: TRBD2 (7 bases). Germline V gene lookup returns CDR1 MNHNS and CDR2 SASEGT. V dropped 8 bases and J dropped 2 bases, with 13 bases sitting between them. CDR3 length: 13 amino acids. The CDR3 spells CASGGDKTYEQYF. CDR3 coding DNA: TGTGCCAGCGGGGGGGACAAGACCTACGAGCAGTACTTC.

In this sample, this clonotype turned up many times. The CDR3 protein is CASSLPSGGGDEKLFF. The CDR3 region has the DNA TGTGCCAGCAGCTTGCCGTCGGGCGGGGGGGATGAAAAACTGTTTTTT. V is TRBV5-6 and J is TRBJ1-4; maybe TRBD1 (5 bases). V dropped 1 base and J dropped 6 bases, with 16 bases sitting between them. This CDR3 has 16 amino acids. Per the germline V gene, CDR1 is SGHDT and CDR2 is YYEEEE.

This clonotype occurred many times. The CDR3 protein is CASSQDLSANSPLHF. CDR3 nucleotides: TGTGCCAGCAGCCAAGACCTCAGCGCCAATTCACCCCTCCACTTT. This chain connects TRBV3-1 to TRBJ1-6; D gene unclear. The CDR3 runs 15 residues. V was shortened by 0 bases and J by 7 bases, with 10 bases between the two germline ends. In germline, CDR1 is LGHDT, CDR2 YNNKEL (reference sequence).

This clonotype was recorded at least ten times. This rearrangement joins TRBV20-1 to TRBJ1-2, with a tentative D call TRBD1 (6 bases). CDR3 size: 14 residues. V lost 5 bases, J lost 4 bases, and 17 bases lay in between. Per the germline V gene, CDR1 is DFQATT and CDR2 is SNEGSKA (reference sequence). The CDR3, as DNA: TGCAGTGCTGCCCCGGGGGGCCAGGGCTATGGCTACACCTTC. Protein product: CSAAPGGQGYGYTF.

This clonotype was recorded many times. V and J are TRBV6-5 and TRBJ1-1, with D tentatively TRBD1 (6 bases). The germline gives CDR1 MNHEY, CDR2 SVGAGI. Trimming shortened V by 3 bases and J by 4 bases, and 12 bases separated the two germline ends. The CDR3 totals 14 residues. The CDR3 spells CASSYNPGATEAFF. Here the CDR3 DNA reads TGTGCCAGCAGTTATAACCCGGGGGCCACTGAAGCTTTCTTT.

A few counts support this clonotype. The chain is built from TRBV20-1 and TRBJ2-5; a possible D gene is TRBD1 (5 bases). The CDR3 has 14 residues. Germline CDR1 DFQATT, CDR2 SNEGSKA (reference sequence). Trimming pared 4 bases from V and 2 bases from J, leaving 14 bases between. This chain's CDR3 is CSANGVGPQETQYF. In DNA form, the CDR3 reads TGCAGTGCTAACGGAGTGGGGCCTCAAGAGACCCAGTACTTC.

This clonotype was observed a few times. This rearrangement joins TRBV16 to TRBJ2-5, with TRBD1 identical over 8 bases. Trimming at V came to 3 bases and at J to 5 bases, leaving 5 bases not matched to a gene. The CDR3 is 14 amino acids. Germline CDR1 is KGHSY and CDR2 is FQNENV. DNA for the CDR3: TGTGCCAGCAGCCAGAGGACAGGGTCGGAGACCCAGTACTTC. Translated: CASSQRTGSETQYF.

This clonotype was counted many times. The rearrangement joins TRBV6-4 to TRBJ2-7; TRBD2 might be the D (5 bases). Trimming pared 2 bases from V and 9 bases from J, leaving 17 bases between. Germline V gene lookup returns CDR1 MRHNA and CDR2 SNTAGT. CDR3 size: 14 residues. The CDR3 is CASSDGRSNGVQYF. The CDR3 DNA reads TGTGCCAGCAGTGACGGCCGGAGCAACGGGGTGCAGTACTTC.

J is TRBJ1-2 and V is TRBV2; perhaps TRBD1 as D (5 bases). The germline CDR1 and CDR2 sequences are SNHLY and FYNNEI. Trimming cost V 3 bases and J 1 base, with 12 bases left between them. The CDR3 contains 15 residues. CDR3 in amino acids: CASSDSGQSNYGYTF. The CDR3 nucleotides are TGTGCCAGCAGTGATTCGGGGCAAAGTAACTATGGCTACACCTTC.

There are a few counts of this clonotype. The genes are TRBV7-2 and TRBJ2-1; 8 bases line up with TRBD2. After removal of 5 bases from V and 4 bases from J, the junction contained 10 bases not matched to a gene. The CDR3 is 16 residues long. The germline V gene encodes CDR1 SGHTA and CDR2 FQGNSA. CDR3 region: CASSPSSRGAYNEQFF. CDR3 nucleotides: TGTGCCAGCAGCCCCTCTTCGCGGGGGGCGTACAATGAGCAGTTCTTC.

This clonotype has ten or more counts. The V call is TRBV11-3, the J call TRBJ2-6, with D perhaps given as TRBD1 or TRBD2 (5 bases each). Germline V gene data show CDR1 as SGHNT and CDR2 as YENEEA. CDR3 length: 18 amino acids. The V and J ends lost 4 bases and 4 bases respectively, with 20 bases between them. CDR3 sequence (DNA): TGTGCCAGCAGCTCACGAGGGGCAGGGTTTTCCGGGGCCAACGTCCTGACTTTC. Its translation: CASSSRGAGFSGANVLTF.

There are many counts of this clonotype. The gene calls are TRBV20-1 and TRBJ1-5, with TRBD1 as a possible D gene (6 bases). This CDR3 comprises 14 residues. Germline V CDR1 and CDR2: DFQATT, SNEGSKA (reference sequence). The V gene lost 3 bases and the J gene lost 0 bases, with 9 bases spanning the gap. This CDR3 reads CSARDRLSNQPQHF. The CDR3, as DNA: TGCAGTGCTAGGGACAGACTTAGCAATCAGCCCCAGCATTTT.

The table lists this clonotype with many counts. The V call is TRBV5-1, the J call TRBJ1-1; D not resolved. Germline assignment: CDR1 SGHRS and CDR2 YFSETQ. Trimming took 5 bases from V and 1 from J, leaving 12 bases between them. CDR3 length: 14 residues. The CDR3 DNA sequence: TGCGCCAGCAGACCGGATATGGGGAACACTGAAGCTTTCTTT. This gives the protein CASRPDMGNTEAFF.

This clonotype turned up a few times. The rearrangement uses TRBV5-1 and TRBJ2-1, with 7 bases fitting TRBD2. The CDR3 covers 15 residues. After removal of 5 bases from V and 2 bases from J, the junction contained 7 bases not matched to a gene. In germline, CDR1 is SGHRS, CDR2 YFSETQ. The CDR3 sequence: CASRAGREAYNEQFF. As DNA, the CDR3 is TGCGCCAGCAGAGCGGGGCGGGAAGCCTACAATGAGCAGTTCTTC. The entire variable domain, with the rest obtained from reference TRBV5-1 and TRBJ2-1, is as follows: KAGVTQTPRYLIKTRGQQVTLSCSPISGHRSVSWYQQTPGQGLQFLFEYFSETQRNKGNFPGRFSGRQFSNSRSEMNVSTLELGDSALYLCASRAGREAYNEQFFGPGTRLTVL.

There are many counts of this clonotype. V is TRBV7-9 and J is TRBJ2-5; possible D gene TRBD1, 5 bases. The CDR3 length is 15 residues. Per the germline V gene, CDR1 is SEHNR and CDR2 is FQNEAQ (reference sequence). With 1 base removed from V and 4 bases from J, the gap between germline ends came to 13 bases. DNA of the CDR3: TGTGCCAGCAGCTTAGGGGGCGTTCTTCGAGAGACCCAGTACTTC. Translated, it gives CASSLGGVLRETQYF.

Many counts were recorded for this clonotype. The CDR3 nucleotides are TGCAGTGCTAGACCGCGGGGGGGTTTTGATACGCAGTATTTT. This translates into CSARPRGGFDTQYF. The genes are TRBV20-1 and TRBJ2-3, with 9 bases identical to TRBD2. This CDR3 has 14 amino acids. With V trimmed by 2 bases and J by 6 bases, 6 bases remained unmatched. From germline, CDR1 is DFQATT and CDR2 SNEGSKA (reference sequence).

There are many counts of this clonotype. The rearrangement uses TRBV20-1 and TRBJ2-2, with D tentatively TRBD2 (6 bases). The V gene lost 0 bases and the J gene lost 7 bases, with 12 bases spanning the gap. The CDR3 runs to 14 residues. Germline CDR1 is DFQATT and CDR2 is SNEGSKA (reference sequence). The CDR3 loop is CSARDLREDGELFF. For the CDR3, the DNA is TGCAGTGCTAGAGATTTAAGGGAGGACGGGGAGCTGTTTTTT.

CDR3 coding DNA: TGTGCCAGCAGCTTAGCGGGGTGGGTCAATCAGCCCCAGCATTTT. Amino acids: CASSLAGWVNQPQHF. The chain links TRBV7-8 to TRBJ1-5; D gene ambiguous. Germline lookup yields CDR1 SGHVS and CDR2 FQNEAQ. V was clipped by 0 bases and J by 3 bases, with 9 bases between them. This CDR3 is built from 15 residues. Variable domain in full (rest from reference TRBV7-8 and TRBJ1-5): GAGVSQSPRYKVAKRGQDVALRCDPISGHVSLFWYQQALGQGPEFLTYFQNEAQLDKSGLPSDRFFAERPEGSVSTLKIQRTQQEDSAVYLCASSLAGWVNQPQHFGDGTRLSIL.

This clonotype was picked up a small number of times. The chain couples TRBV27 to TRBJ1-6; D unclear. From germline, CDR1 is MNHEY and CDR2 SMNVEV (reference sequence). There are 16 residues in the CDR3. The V gene lost 1 base and the J gene lost 9 bases, with 16 bases spanning the gap. Written as DNA, the CDR3 is TGTGCCAGCAGTTTATTTATTGGGCAAGTCGGTTCACCCCTCCACTTT. Its protein is CASSLFIGQVGSPLHF.

This clonotype was seen only a few times. This chain joins TRBV23-1 and TRBJ2-5; D tentatively reads TRBD1 or TRBD2 (6 bases each). TRBV23-1 is labeled an ORF, and its function is uncertain. The CDR3 loop spans 15 amino acids. Between the trimmed V and J ends, which lost 5 bases and 0 bases, there was a span of 13 bases. This CDR3 is CASSTRGQNQETQYF. In DNA, the CDR3 is TGCGCCAGCAGTACCCGGGGGCAGAACCAAGAGACCCAGTACTTC.

This clonotype turned up a few times. The rearrangement joins TRBV5-1 to TRBJ2-7, with D perhaps matching TRBD1 (6 bases). V was pared by 1 base and J by 1 base, with 12 bases between. The CDR3 extends over 15 amino acids. Germline V gives CDR1 SGHRS, CDR2 YFSETQ. This CDR3 is CASSLFTGLSYEQYF. The CDR3 region has the DNA TGCGCCAGCAGCTTGTTTACAGGGTTGTCCTACGAGCAGTACTTC.

This clonotype was counted a single time. The chain couples TRBV3-1 to TRBJ2-5; weak D call: TRBD2 (6 bases). Germline assignment: CDR1 LGHDT and CDR2 YNNKEL (reference sequence). The CDR3 runs to 13 residues. The V end lost 0 bases, the J end lost 4 bases, and 6 bases lay between the germline ends. The CDR3 nucleotides are TGTGCCAGCAGCCAAGAGGGGGGAGAGACCCAGTACTTC. Translated: CASSQEGGETQYF.

This clonotype was seen more than once but under ten times. The chain carries TRBV20-1 and TRBJ2-2; possibly TRBD1 or TRBD2 for D (5 bases each). Germline lookup yields CDR1 DFQATT and CDR2 SNEGSKA (reference sequence). The length of the CDR3 is 14 residues. V lost 3 bases to trimming and J lost 6 bases, with 14 bases between them. As DNA, the CDR3 is TGCAGTGCTAGCTCGGGGTTGGGACCCGGGGAGCTGTTTTTT. It is translated as CSASSGLGPGELFF.

This clonotype was seen ten or more times. This chain uses TRBV5-4 with TRBJ2-5; 11 positions match TRBD2. The V gene's germline CDR1 is SGHNT and CDR2 YYREEE (reference sequence). V was pared by 4 bases and J by 0 bases, with 8 bases of the junction left unmatched. The CDR3 runs to 17 residues. The DNA of the CDR3 is TGTGCCAGCAGCGAACCTCCTAGCGGGGGGTACCAAGAGACCCAGTACTTC. It is translated as CASSEPPSGGYQETQYF.

This clonotype has at least ten counts. This chain connects TRBV20-1 to TRBJ2-7, with 8 nucleotides matching TRBD1. Germline CDR1 DFQATT, CDR2 SNEGSKA (reference sequence). The J segment lost 3 bases and the V segment lost 5 bases, leaving 12 bases of the junction unmatched. The CDR3 contains 15 residues. The CDR3 sequence: CSADDTRQGRYEQYF. CDR3 DNA: TGCAGTGCTGACGATACCCGACAGGGGCGCTACGAGCAGTACTTC.

The chain carries TRBV11-2 and TRBJ2-2, with no clear D. The V gene's germline CDR1 is SGHAT and CDR2 FQNNGV. The CDR3 spans 13 residues. Trimming took off 6 bases at V and 7 bases at J, with 12 bases between the two ends. DNA for the CDR3: TGTGCCAGCAGATTCTATCGGGTCGGGGAGCTGTTTTTT. Amino acid sequence: CASRFYRVGELFF.

The chain combines TRBV6-5 with TRBJ2-5; TRBD1 agrees at 7 bases. The germline CDR1 and CDR2 sequences are MNHEY and SVGAGI. The CDR3 length is 16 residues. With 2 bases clipped from V and 5 bases from J, the junction kept 11 bases outside the gene matches. CDR3 coding DNA: TGTGCCAGCAGTTACAAGGCAGGGGGAAAGGGGGAGACCCAGTACTTC. Its protein is CASSYKAGGKGETQYF.